This TCR beta chain was sequenced in a study of blood T cell repertoires in COVID-19. At the level of the study: Specimens from acute and convalescent COVID-19 originated in the United States, Italy and Spain. Sample material is recorded as cDNA or gDNA derived from T cells, B-cell-depleted T cells, or PBMCs.

Germline V gene lookup returns CDR1 LNHDA and CDR2 SQIVND (reference sequence). Trimming took 4 bases from V and 1 from J, leaving 12 bases between them. The CDR3 contains 15 residues. Source study methods: Reference gene primer amplification gave nucleated cell count estimates. Libraries were prepared by immunoSEQ multiplex PCR; TCRdb keeps only in-frame clonotypes and omits some of them. Clonal size and the V and J genes are those of that table, whereas D and trimming came from the DNA. The sample records fewer than 250,000 clones, roughly 86% being singletons. The TCR sequence derives from a man between 60 and 75 years old with acute or convalescent COVID-19. The sequenced sample consisted of peripheral blood. The rearrangement uses TRBV19 and TRBJ2-3, with D maybe TRBD2 (6 bases). The DNA of the CDR3 is TGTGCCAGTAGTACGACTAGGTTGGGCACAGATACGCAGTATTTT. This translates into CASSTTRLGTDTQYF.